Included here is one TCR beta chain sequence, with context. Its antigen is not identified. Measured with immunoSEQ multiplex PCR; TCRdb has only the in-frame clones, and not every one. This table holds 55,000 to 75,000 clones, 80% to 90% found once. The record originates from a study of identifying expanded T cells in peripheral blood. The study, taken as a whole, reports: Technical replicates showed 0.9 to 1.5 changed clones; around 2 weeks 15 to 20; four weeks 19.

Collection occurred without any documented infections or immune events in donors. The CDR3 totals 13 residues. From germline, CDR1 is MGHRA and CDR2 YSYEKL. V was trimmed by 2 bases and J by 3 bases, leaving 8 bases between them. Sequencing used blood. The TCR comes from a person aged 18 to 75 in good health. The V call is TRBV4-1, the J call TRBJ2-7, with D unresolved. CDR3 bases: TGCGCCAGCAGCCAATTGGAGCGCTACGAGCAGTACTTC. It encodes CASSQLERYEQYF.